These T cell receptor beta chains were read from a single sample in a study of post-analysis software for immune sequencing data. TCRdb reprocessed the PCR reads via MiXCR and lists one record per CDR3 protein. Of roughly 650,000 distinct CDR3 sequences in the sample, 55% to 60% were seen once. Sequencing was carried out using blood. These receptor sequences come from a girl aged 2 to 10 with multiple sclerosis. CDR3s include the opening cysteine and the closing phenylalanine or tryptophan. The order of the fields is clone size, D gene, V gene, J gene, CDR3 DNA, CDR3 protein. D genes are given only for firm matches. The size of a clone is reported for some rows only, either as once, few or many, or as a class for expanded clones.

NA,TRBD1,TRBV6-6,TRBJ1-6,TGTGCCAGCAGTCGGGACAGGGGGGGCTCACCCCTCCACTTT,CASSRDRGGSPLHF
NA,TRBD1,TRBV27,TRBJ1-5,TGTGCCAGCAGTCCTACAGGGGGCCTCGATCAGCCCCAGCATTTT,CASSPTGGLDQPQHF
once,TRBD1,TRBV7-9,TRBJ1-2,TGTGCCAGCAGCTTAGCTTCAGGGGGCGACTATGGCTACACCTTC,CASSLASGGDYGYTF
few,NA,TRBV29-1,TRBJ1-1,TGCAGCGTTGTAGGACTTAGGAACACTGAAGCTTTCTTT,CSVVGLRNTEAFF
NA,TRBD2,TRBV3-1,TRBJ2-1,TGTGCCAGCAGCCAGTGGCGGGGGTTCCCCTACAATGAGCAGTTCTTC,CASSQWRGFPYNEQFF
NA,NA,TRBV14,TRBJ2-3,TGTGCCAGCAGCCAAGAATCATACACCTCAGATACGCAGTATTTT,CASSQESYTSDTQYF
NA,TRBD2,TRBV20-1,TRBJ2-7,TGCAGTGCTAGTTCGGGCGGGAGATGGGACGAGCAGTACTTC,CSASSGGRWDEQYF
once,NA,TRBV6-6,TRBJ2-1,TGTGCCAGCCGAGGGGGGGATGCCAATGAGCAGTTCTTC,CASRGGDANEQFF
NA,NA,TRBV5-5,TRBJ2-5,TGTGCCAGCAGCTGGTGGCTCCAAGAGACCCAGTACTTC,CASSWWLQETQYF
once,NA,TRBV12-3/TRBV12-4,TRBJ1-2,TGTGCCAGCGGGTGGACAGCCCCCAGGGATGGCTACACCTTC,CASGWTAPRDGYTF
NA,NA,TRBV7-2,TRBJ2-3,TGTGCCAGCAGCTTAAGTTGGGAGACCGAGACAGATACGCAGTATTTT,CASSLSWETETDTQYF
NA,TRBD1,TRBV29-1,TRBJ1-2,TGCAGCGTTAATACAGGGGGTGCCCTATCCGGCTACACCTTC,CSVNTGGALSGYTF
few,NA,TRBV29-1,TRBJ1-2,TGCAGCGTTGTACAGCTTCTTTATGGCTACACCTTC,CSVVQLLYGYTF
NA,NA,TRBV7-2,TRBJ2-5,TGTGCCAGCAGCTTCAAACCACAAGAGTCCCAGTACTTC,CASSFKPQESQYF
NA,TRBD2,TRBV4-1,TRBJ2-1,TGCGCCAGCAGCCCCTTGGCGGGGGTACACTCCTACAATGAGCAGTTCTTC,CASSPLAGVHSYNEQFF
NA,NA,TRBV29-1,TRBJ2-4,TGCAGCGTTGAAGAGGCCAAAAACATTCAGTACTTC,CSVEEAKNIQYF
NA,NA,TRBV6-2/TRBV6-3,TRBJ2-3,TGTGCCAGCAGTTACCCTGACAGTACGCAGTATTTT,CASSYPDSTQYF
few,TRBD1,TRBV3-1,TRBJ2-7,TGTGCCAGCAGCCCCACCCCGGACAGGTTTGAGTCCTACGAGCAGTACTTC,CASSPTPDRFESYEQYF
NA,TRBD2,TRBV6-2/TRBV6-3,TRBJ2-1,TGTGCCAGCAGCCTTAGCGGGAGCCCCTCCTACAATGAGCAGTTCTTC,CASSLSGSPSYNEQFF
NA,TRBD2,TRBV20-1,TRBJ2-4,TGCAGTGCTTACGATAGACTAGCGGGAGGTTGGGAGCAGTACTTC,CSAYDRLAGGWEQYF
NA,NA,TRBV15,TRBJ2-4,TGTGCCACCAGCAGAGACCGGCCCGGGAGTGGGGTCATTCAGTACTTC,CATSRDRPGSGVIQYF
NA,TRBD2,TRBV5-1,TRBJ2-7,TGCGCCAGCAGCCCGCCGGGACTAGACTACGAGCAGTACTTC,CASSPPGLDYEQYF
NA,TRBD1,TRBV6-6,TRBJ1-1,TGTGCCAGCAACCGACAGGGAAGATCTGAAGCTTTCTTT,CASNRQGRSEAFF
NA,NA,TRBV14,TRBJ1-2,TGTGCCAGCAGCCAAGTCCGGGGACGTGGCTACACCTTC,CASSQVRGRGYTF
NA,NA,TRBV4-3,TRBJ1-1,TGCGCCAGCAGCCAAGAAAGAGGCCAGGGTACTGAAGCTTTCTTT,CASSQERGQGTEAFF
once,TRBD2,TRBV20-1,TRBJ2-7,TGCAGTGCTAATAGCGGGAGTACCTACGAGCAGTACTTC,CSANSGSTYEQYF
NA,NA,TRBV20-1,TRBJ2-1,TGCAGTGCTCCTGCTAGCGCGGACTATGAGCAGTTCTTC,CSAPASADYEQFF
NA,NA,TRBV2,TRBJ2-5,TGTGCCAGCAGTGAAGGACTAGGGAAAGCGGAGACCCAGTACTTC,CASSEGLGKAETQYF